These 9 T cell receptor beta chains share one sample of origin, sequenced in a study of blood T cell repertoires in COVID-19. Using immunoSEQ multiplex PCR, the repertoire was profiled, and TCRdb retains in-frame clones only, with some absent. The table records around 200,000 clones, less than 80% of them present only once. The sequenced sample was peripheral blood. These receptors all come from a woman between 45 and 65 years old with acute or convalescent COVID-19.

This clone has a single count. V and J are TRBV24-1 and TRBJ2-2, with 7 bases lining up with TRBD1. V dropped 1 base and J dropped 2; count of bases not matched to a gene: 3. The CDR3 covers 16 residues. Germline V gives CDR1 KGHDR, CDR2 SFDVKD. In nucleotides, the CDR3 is TGTGCCACCAGTGATTTTTGGGACAGTAACACCGGGGAGCTGTTTTTT. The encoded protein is CATSDFWDSNTGELFF.

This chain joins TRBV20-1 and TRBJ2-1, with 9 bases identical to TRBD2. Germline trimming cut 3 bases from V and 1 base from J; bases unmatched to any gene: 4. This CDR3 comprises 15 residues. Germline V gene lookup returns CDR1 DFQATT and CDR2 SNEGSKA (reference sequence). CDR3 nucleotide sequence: TGCAGTGCTAGTACTAGCGGGCAGTCCTACAATGAGCAGTTCTTC. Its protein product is CSASTSGQSYNEQFF.

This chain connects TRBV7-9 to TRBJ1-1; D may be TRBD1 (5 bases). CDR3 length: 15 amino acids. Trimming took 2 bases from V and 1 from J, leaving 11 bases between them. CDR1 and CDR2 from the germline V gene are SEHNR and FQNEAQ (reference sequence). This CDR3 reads CASSLLGHRNTEAFF. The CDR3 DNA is TGTGCCAGCAGCTTACTCGGACATAGGAACACTGAAGCTTTCTTT.

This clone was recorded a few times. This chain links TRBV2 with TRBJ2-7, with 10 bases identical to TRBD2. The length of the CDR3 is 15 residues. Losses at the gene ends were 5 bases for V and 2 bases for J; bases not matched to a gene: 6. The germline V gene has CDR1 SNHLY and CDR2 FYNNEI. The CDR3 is CASSLSGGQPYEQYF. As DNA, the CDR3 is TGTGCCAGCAGTCTTAGCGGGGGGCAACCCTACGAGCAGTACTTC.

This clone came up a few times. This CDR3 reads CASSQESAGYLMNTEAFF. DNA of the CDR3: TGTGCCAGCAGCCAAGAGTCGGCAGGATATTTGATGAACACTGAAGCTTTCTTT. The V call is TRBV4-2, the J call TRBJ1-1; D unresolved. Per the germline V gene, CDR1 is LGHNA and CDR2 is YNFKEQ. CDR3 length equals 18 residues. V gave up 0 bases and J gave up 0 bases, with 17 bases separating them.

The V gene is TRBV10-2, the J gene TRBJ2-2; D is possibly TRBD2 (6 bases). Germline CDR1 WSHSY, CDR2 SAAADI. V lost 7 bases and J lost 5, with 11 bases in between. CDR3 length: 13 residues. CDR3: CASKTGTTGELFF. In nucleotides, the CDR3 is TGCGCCAGCAAAACGGGGACTACCGGGGAGCTGTTTTTT.

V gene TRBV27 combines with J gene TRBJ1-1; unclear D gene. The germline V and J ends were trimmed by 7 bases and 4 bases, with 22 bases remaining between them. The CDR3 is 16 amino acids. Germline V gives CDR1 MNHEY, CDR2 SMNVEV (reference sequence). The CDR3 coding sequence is TGTGCCAGCATCCCAGGCGTCAGCTCTCTTTTCACTGAAGCTTTCTTT. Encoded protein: CASIPGVSSLFTEAFF.

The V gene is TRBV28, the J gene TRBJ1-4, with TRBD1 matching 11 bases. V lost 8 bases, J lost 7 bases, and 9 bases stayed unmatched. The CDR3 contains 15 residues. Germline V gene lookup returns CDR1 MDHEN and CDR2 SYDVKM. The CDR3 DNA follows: TGTGCCAGCGGGGGCCGGGACAGGGGGAGTGAAAAACTGTTTTTT. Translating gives CASGGRDRGSEKLFF.

The DNA for the CDR3 is TGTGCCAGCAGCGTAGAGGCGCGGTCGAATTCACCCCTCCACTTT. Amino acid sequence: CASSVEARSNSPLHF. The genes are TRBV9 and TRBJ1-6; D is unresolved. The V gene's germline CDR1 is SGDLS and CDR2 YYNGEE. CDR3 size: 15 residues. V gave up 0 bases and J gave up 7 bases, with 11 bases separating them.